This entry describes one T cell receptor beta chain. These data are taken from a study of healthy donors' naive CD4 and CD8 T cells. A linear amplification protocol produced the TCR libraries from around 500 ng of total RNA. TCRdb called the reads again in MiXCR, with one record for every CDR3 protein. The sample lists approximately 200,000 distinct CDR3 sequences; 65% to 75% were seen once. The V end lost 5 bases, the J end lost 3 bases, and 20 bases lay between the germline ends. The CDR3 is made up of 16 amino acids. Germline V lookup: CDR1 MNHEY, CDR2 SMNVEV (reference sequence). Material for sequencing was naive CD4+ and CD8+ T cells sorted from blood, pooled from several donors. The chain couples TRBV27 to TRBJ2-7; D gene unclear. The TCR originated in a pool of human donors in good health; the sample pools cells from several healthy donors. DNA for the CDR3: TGTGCCAGCAGTCCCCGTGGGCCAAGAGGTAGCTACGAGCAGTACTTC. This encodes CASSPRGPRGSYEQYF.